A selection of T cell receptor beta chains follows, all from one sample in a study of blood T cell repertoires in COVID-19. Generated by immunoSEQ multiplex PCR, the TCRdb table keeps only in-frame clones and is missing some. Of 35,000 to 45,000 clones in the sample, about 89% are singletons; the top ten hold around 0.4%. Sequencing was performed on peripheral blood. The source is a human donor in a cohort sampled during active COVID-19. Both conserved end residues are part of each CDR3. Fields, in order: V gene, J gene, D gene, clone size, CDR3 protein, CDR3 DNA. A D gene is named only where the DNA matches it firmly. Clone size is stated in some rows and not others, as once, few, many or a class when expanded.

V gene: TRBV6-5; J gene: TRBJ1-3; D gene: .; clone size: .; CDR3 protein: CASTPEGITGNTIYF; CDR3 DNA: TGTGCCAGCACCCCGGAGGGGATCACTGGAAACACCATATATTTT
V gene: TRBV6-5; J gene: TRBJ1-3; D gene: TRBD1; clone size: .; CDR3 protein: CASSRQGSGNTIYF; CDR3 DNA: TGTGCCAGCAGTCGACAGGGCTCTGGAAACACCATATATTTT
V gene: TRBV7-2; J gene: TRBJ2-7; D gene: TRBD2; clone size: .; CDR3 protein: CASSLAGTSGGYEQYF; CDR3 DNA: TGTGCCAGCAGCTTAGCGGGGACTAGCGGGGGGTACGAGCAGTACTTC
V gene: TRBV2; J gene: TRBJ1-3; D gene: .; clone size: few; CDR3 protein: CASTHEGVGNTIYF; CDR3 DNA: TGTGCCAGCACCCACGAGGGGGTCGGAAACACCATATATTTT
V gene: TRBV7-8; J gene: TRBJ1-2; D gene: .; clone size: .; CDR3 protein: CASSLITRGANYGYTF; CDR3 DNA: TGTGCCAGCAGCTTAATAACTCGAGGCGCTAACTATGGCTACACCTTC
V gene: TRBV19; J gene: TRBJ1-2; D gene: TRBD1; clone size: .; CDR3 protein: CASDWTGGTYGYTF; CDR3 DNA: TGTGCCAGTGATTGGACAGGGGGAACCTATGGCTACACCTTC
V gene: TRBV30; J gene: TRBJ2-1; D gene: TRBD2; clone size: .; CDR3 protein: CAWSVTGGTTYNEQFF; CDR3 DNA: TGTGCCTGGAGTGTAACCGGGGGGACCACCTACAATGAGCAGTTCTTC
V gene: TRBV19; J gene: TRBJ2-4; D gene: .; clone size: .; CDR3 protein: CASSISVQYF; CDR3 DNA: TGTGCCAGTAGTATAAGCGTTCAGTACTTC
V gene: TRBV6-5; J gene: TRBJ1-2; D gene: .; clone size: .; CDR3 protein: CASSYSAFFGYTF; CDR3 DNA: TGTGCCAGCAGTTACTCGGCCTTTTTTGGCTACACCTTC
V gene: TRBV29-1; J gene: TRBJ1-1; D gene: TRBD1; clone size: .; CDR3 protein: CSGTGGSTEAFF; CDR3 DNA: TGCAGCGGTACAGGGGGGAGCACTGAAGCTTTCTTT
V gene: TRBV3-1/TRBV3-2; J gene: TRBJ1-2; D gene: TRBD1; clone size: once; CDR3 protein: CASSQEARSRDSYGYTF; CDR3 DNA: TGTGCCAGCAGCCAAGAAGCAAGATCCCGGGACAGCTATGGCTACACCTTC
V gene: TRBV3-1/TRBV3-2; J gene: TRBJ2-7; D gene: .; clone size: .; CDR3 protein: CASSQGPARPYEQYF; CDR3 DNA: TGTGCCAGCAGCCAAGGGCCGGCGAGGCCCTACGAGCAGTACTTC
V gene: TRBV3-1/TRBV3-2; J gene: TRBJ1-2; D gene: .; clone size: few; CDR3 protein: CASSPLEAGDGYTF; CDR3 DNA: TGTGCCAGCAGCCCCCTGGAGGCAGGGGATGGCTACACCTTC
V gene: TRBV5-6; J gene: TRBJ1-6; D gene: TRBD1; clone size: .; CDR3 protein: CASSTTAGGYNSPLHF; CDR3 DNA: TGTGCCAGCAGCACAACAGCAGGGGGTTATAATTCACCCCTCCACTTT
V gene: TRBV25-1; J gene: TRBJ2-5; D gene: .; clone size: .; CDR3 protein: CASSQGQRETQYF; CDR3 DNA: TGTGCCAGCAGTCAAGGACAGAGAGAGACCCAGTACTTC
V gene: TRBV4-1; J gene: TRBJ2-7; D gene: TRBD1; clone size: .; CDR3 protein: CASSARQGTDYEQYF; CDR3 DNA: TGCGCCAGCAGCGCTCGCCAAGGGACAGACTACGAGCAGTACTTC
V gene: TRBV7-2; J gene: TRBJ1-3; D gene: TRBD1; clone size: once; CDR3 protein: CASRLDRAGNTIYF; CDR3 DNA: TGTGCCAGCAGATTGGACAGGGCGGGAAACACCATATATTTT
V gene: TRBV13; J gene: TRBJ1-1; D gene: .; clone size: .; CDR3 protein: CASSSSRSTDLNTEAFF; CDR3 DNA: TGTGCCAGCAGCTCCAGTAGATCGACAGATTTGAACACTGAAGCTTTCTTT
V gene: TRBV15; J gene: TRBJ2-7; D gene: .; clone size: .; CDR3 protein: CATSREISGFDEQYF; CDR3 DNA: TGTGCCACCAGCAGAGAAATTTCAGGGTTCGACGAGCAGTACTTC
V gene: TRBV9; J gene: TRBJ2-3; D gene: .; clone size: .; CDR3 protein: CASSLDSSTDTQYF; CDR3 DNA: TGTGCCAGCAGCCTCGACAGTAGCACAGATACGCAGTATTTT
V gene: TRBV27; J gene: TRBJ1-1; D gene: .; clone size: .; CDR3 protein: CASSLSDSLNTEAFF; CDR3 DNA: TGTGCCAGCAGTTTATCGGACAGCTTGAACACTGAAGCTTTCTTT
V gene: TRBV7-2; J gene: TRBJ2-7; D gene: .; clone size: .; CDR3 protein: CASSLPVHEQYF; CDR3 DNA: TGTGCCAGCAGCTTACCGGTACACGAGCAGTACTTC
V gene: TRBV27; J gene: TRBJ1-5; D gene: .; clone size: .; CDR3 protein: CASSPLDRFGNQPQHF; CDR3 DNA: TGTGCCAGCAGTCCACTAGACAGGTTTGGCAATCAGCCCCAGCATTTT
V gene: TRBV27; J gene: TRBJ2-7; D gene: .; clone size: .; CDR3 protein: CASSFEGGYEQYF; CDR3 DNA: TGTGCCAGCAGTTTCGAGGGAGGCTACGAGCAGTACTTC
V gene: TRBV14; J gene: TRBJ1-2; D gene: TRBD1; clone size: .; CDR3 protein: CASSPQGASYGYTF; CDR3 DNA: TGTGCCAGCAGCCCACAGGGGGCAAGCTATGGCTACACCTTC
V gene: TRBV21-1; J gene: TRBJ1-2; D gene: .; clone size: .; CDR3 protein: CASRDRGYGYTF; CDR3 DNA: TGTGCCAGCAGGGACAGGGGATATGGCTACACCTTC
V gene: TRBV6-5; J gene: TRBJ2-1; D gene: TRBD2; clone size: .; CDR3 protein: CASRVLAGGHEQFF; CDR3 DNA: TGTGCCAGCAGGGTCCTGGCGGGGGGGCATGAGCAGTTCTTC
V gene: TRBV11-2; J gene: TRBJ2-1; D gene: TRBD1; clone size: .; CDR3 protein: CASSLAGGNYNEQFF; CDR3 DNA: TGTGCCAGCAGCTTAGCAGGGGGAAACTACAATGAGCAGTTCTTC
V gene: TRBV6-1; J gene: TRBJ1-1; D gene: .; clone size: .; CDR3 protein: CASSERGIFNTEAFF; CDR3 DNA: TGTGCCAGCAGTGAAAGGGGGATATTTAACACTGAAGCTTTCTTT
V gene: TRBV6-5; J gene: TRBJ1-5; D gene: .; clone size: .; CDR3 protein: CASSVSLSNQPQHF; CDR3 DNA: TGTGCCAGTTCGGTTTCTCTGAGCAATCAGCCCCAGCATTTT
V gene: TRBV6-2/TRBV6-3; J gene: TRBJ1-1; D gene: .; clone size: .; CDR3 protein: CASSYLMNTEAFF; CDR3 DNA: TGTGCCAGCAGTTACTTAATGAACACTGAAGCTTTCTTT
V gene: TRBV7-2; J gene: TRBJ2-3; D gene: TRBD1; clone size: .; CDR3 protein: CASSLQGTGNTDTQYF; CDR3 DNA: TGTGCCAGCAGCCTCCAGGGGACAGGAAACACAGATACGCAGTATTTT
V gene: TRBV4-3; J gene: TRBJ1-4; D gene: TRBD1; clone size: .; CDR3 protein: CASSRLGTGGGSATNEKLFF; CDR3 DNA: TGCGCCAGCAGCCGCCTAGGGACAGGGGGCGGGAGTGCAACTAATGAAAAACTGTTTTTT
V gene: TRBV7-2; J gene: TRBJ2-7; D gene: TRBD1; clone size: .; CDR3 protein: CASSPGGSRSYEQYF; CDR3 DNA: TGTGCCAGCAGCCCAGGGGGTTCGCGCTCCTACGAGCAGTACTTC